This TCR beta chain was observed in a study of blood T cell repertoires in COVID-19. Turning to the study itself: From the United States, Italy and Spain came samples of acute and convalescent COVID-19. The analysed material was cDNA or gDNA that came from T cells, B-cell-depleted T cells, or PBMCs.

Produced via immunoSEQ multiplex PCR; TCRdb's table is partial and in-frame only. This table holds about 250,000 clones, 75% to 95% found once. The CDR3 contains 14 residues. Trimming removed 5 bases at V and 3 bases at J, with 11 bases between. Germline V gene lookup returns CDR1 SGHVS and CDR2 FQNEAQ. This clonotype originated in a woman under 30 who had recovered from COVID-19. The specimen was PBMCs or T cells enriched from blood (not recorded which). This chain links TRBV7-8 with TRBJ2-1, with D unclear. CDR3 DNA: TGTGCCAGCAGCCCTCACAGAAACTACAATGAGCAGTTCTTC. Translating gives CASSPHRNYNEQFF.